Below are 13 T cell receptor beta chains sequenced from a single sample in a study of T cell repertoires in cytomegalovirus infection. TCRdb called the reads again in MiXCR, with one record for every CDR3 protein. The repertoire holds some 920,000 distinct CDR3 sequences, with roughly 30% as singletons. These receptors' antigens are unknown. Sequencing was performed on cultured CD8+ T cells from PBMCs, taken from culture after CMV antigen stimulation. The receptors were sampled from a human donor in good health (CMV status not recorded). Some clones in this sample may be carry-over from other donors' samples.

The chain has TRBV6-1 and TRBJ1-3; D is unclear. The ends were cut back, 11 bases at V and 4 bases at J, with 9 bases in the middle. The CDR3 has 11 amino acids. Germline assignment: CDR1 MNHNS and CDR2 SASEGT. This CDR3 reads CAGINGNTIYF. The CDR3, as DNA: TGTGCCGGCATAAACGGAAACACCATATATTTT.

Many counts were recorded for this clonotype. The rearrangement joins TRBV12-3 or TRBV12-4 to TRBJ1-1; D gene unclear. Trimming took off 2 bases at V and 5 bases at J, with 9 bases between the two ends. This CDR3 comprises 13 residues. CDR3 sequence reads: CASSLSVRTEAFF. In nucleotides, the CDR3 is TGTGCCAGCAGTTTATCGGTTAGAACTGAAGCTTTCTTT.

This rearrangement joins TRBV11-1 to TRBJ1-1; the D is unclear. The CDR3 sequence is 14 residues long. Trimming took off 2 bases at V and 1 base at J, with 8 bases between the two ends. Germline loops: CDR1 SGHAT, CDR2 FQDESV (reference sequence). The CDR3, as DNA: TGTGCCAGCAGCTTACTGGCTCCGAACACTGAAGCTTTCTTT. It specifies CASSLLAPNTEAFF. The complete variable domain, with remaining parts taken from reference TRBV11-1 and TRBJ1-1, reads EAEVAQSPRYKITEKSQAVAFWCDPISGHATLYWYRQILGQGPELLVQFQDESVVDDSQLPKDRFSAERLKGVDSTLKIQPAELGDSAMYLCASSLLAPNTEAFFGQGTRLTVV.

The V and J genes are TRBV7-9 and TRBJ1-5, with 10 positions matching TRBD1. Per germline, CDR1 SEHNR and CDR2 FQNEAQ (reference sequence). The CDR3 is 16 residues long. V gave up 2 bases and J gave up 5 bases; unmatched junction bases: 6. The CDR3 sequence: CASSLIGTGEDQPQHF. CDR3 in DNA: TGTGCCAGCAGCTTAATCGGGACAGGGGAAGATCAGCCCCAGCATTTT.

This clonotype was observed a handful of times. The chain uses TRBV11-2 and TRBJ2-7; D is uncertain. Germline V gene lookup returns CDR1 SGHAT and CDR2 FQNNGV. The V gene lost 3 bases and the J gene lost 0 bases, with 12 bases spanning the gap. The CDR3 covers 15 residues. CDR3 amino acids: CASSFFEPASYEQYF. The DNA of the CDR3 is TGTGCCAGCAGCTTTTTCGAGCCAGCCTCCTACGAGCAGTACTTC. Full variable domain (missing parts from reference TRBV11-2 and TRBJ2-7): EAGVAQSPRYKIIEKRQSVAFWCNPISGHATLYWYQQILGQGPKLLIQFQNNGVVDDSQLPKDRFSAERLKGVDSTLKIQPAKLEDSAVYLCASSFFEPASYEQYFGPGTRLTVT.

This clonotype has just a few counts. The chain joins TRBV7-6 to TRBJ2-3, with D unresolved. This CDR3 is 12 amino acids long. Germline CDR1 reads SGHVS; CDR2 reads FNYEAQ. The V end was cut by 0 bases, the J end by 5 bases, with 3 bases between. The CDR3 coding sequence is TGTGCCAGCAGCTTAGCGCAAGATACGCAGTATTTT. Translation gives CASSLAQDTQYF.

This clonotype has a handful of counts. The chain has TRBV10-3 and TRBJ2-2; 7 nucleotides align to TRBD1. The germline CDR1 and CDR2 sequences are ENHRY and SYGVKD. The CDR3 extends over 15 amino acids. V lost 7 bases to trimming and J lost 5 bases; unmatched junction nucleotides: 10. The CDR3 region is CAIKTGTVATGELFF. The CDR3 DNA reads as TGTGCCATCAAAACCGGGACAGTCGCAACCGGGGAGCTGTTTTTT.

This rearrangement joins TRBV5-4 to TRBJ1-1, with D possibly being TRBD1 (6 bases). Looked up from germline, CDR1 is SGHNT and CDR2 is YYREEE (reference sequence). The V end lost 4 bases, the J end lost 0 bases, and 19 bases lay between the germline ends. CDR3 length: 17 amino acids. CDR3 region: CASSRLGGLVMNTEAFF. DNA for the CDR3: TGTGCCAGCAGCCGCCTTGGGGGCCTTGTTATGAACACTGAAGCTTTCTTT. The full variable domain, completed using reference TRBV5-4 and TRBJ1-1, is ETGVTQSPTHLIKTRGQQVTLRCSSQSGHNTVSWYQQALGQGPQFIFQYYREEENGRGNFPPRFSGLQFPNYSSELNVNALELDDSALYLCASSRLGGLVMNTEAFFGQGTRLTVV.

This clonotype was picked up a small number of times. This chain links TRBV6-2 or TRBV6-3 with TRBJ1-1; D unclear. The germline CDR1 and CDR2 sequences are MNHEY and SVGEGT. The CDR3 is 12 amino acids. Trimming stripped 2 bases from V and 6 bases from J, with 7 bases between. The CDR3 sequence: CASSYGYAEAFF. DNA of the CDR3: TGTGCCAGCAGTTACGGCTATGCTGAAGCTTTCTTT.

V usage is TRBV11-2 and J usage is TRBJ1-2; D gene uncertain. This CDR3 contains 12 residues. Trimming left V 5 bases short and J 7 bases short, with 11 bases between. Germline-derived CDR1 and CDR2 are SGHAT and FQNNGV. CDR3 protein: CASSLFKGGYTF. The CDR3 DNA is TGTGCCAGCAGCCTTTTTAAGGGTGGCTACACCTTC. The full variable domain, its missing parts supplied by reference TRBV11-2 and TRBJ1-2, is EAGVAQSPRYKIIEKRQSVAFWCNPISGHATLYWYQQILGQGPKLLIQFQNNGVVDDSQLPKDRFSAERLKGVDSTLKIQPAKLEDSAVYLCASSLFKGGYTFGSGTRLTVV.

This clonotype was counted a few times. The chain is built from TRBV27 and TRBJ2-2, with a tentative D call TRBD2 (5 bases). In germline, CDR1 is MNHEY, CDR2 SMNVEV (reference sequence). The CDR3 totals 13 residues. V lost 5 bases, J lost 6 bases, and 10 bases lay in between. CDR3 protein: CASSMGVAGELFF. The DNA of the CDR3 is TGTGCCAGCAGTATGGGAGTTGCCGGGGAGCTGTTTTTT.

This clonotype was detected many times. V and J are TRBV4-1 and TRBJ2-7; 7 positions match TRBD1. Trimming at V came to 1 base and at J to 2 bases, leaving 8 bases not matched to a gene. The length of the CDR3 is 16 residues. Germline V gives CDR1 MGHRA, CDR2 YSYEKL. The CDR3 protein is CASSQGADRVTYEQYF. The CDR3 DNA follows: TGCGCCAGCAGCCAAGGGGCCGACAGGGTCACCTACGAGCAGTACTTC.

Points on this clonotype: A much bigger clone sits one base away, suggesting this may be a read error. The rearrangement uses TRBV6-5 and TRBJ1-6; TRBD1 aligns across 12 bases. The ends lost 8 bases at V and 8 bases at J; junction bases unmatched: 10. The germline CDR1 and CDR2 sequences are MNHEY and SVGAGI. The CDR3 runs to 16 residues. CDR3: CASGQGTGGLDSPLHF. CDR3 nucleotides: TGTGCCAGCGGTCAAGGGACAGGGGGCTTGGATTCACCCCTCCACTTT.